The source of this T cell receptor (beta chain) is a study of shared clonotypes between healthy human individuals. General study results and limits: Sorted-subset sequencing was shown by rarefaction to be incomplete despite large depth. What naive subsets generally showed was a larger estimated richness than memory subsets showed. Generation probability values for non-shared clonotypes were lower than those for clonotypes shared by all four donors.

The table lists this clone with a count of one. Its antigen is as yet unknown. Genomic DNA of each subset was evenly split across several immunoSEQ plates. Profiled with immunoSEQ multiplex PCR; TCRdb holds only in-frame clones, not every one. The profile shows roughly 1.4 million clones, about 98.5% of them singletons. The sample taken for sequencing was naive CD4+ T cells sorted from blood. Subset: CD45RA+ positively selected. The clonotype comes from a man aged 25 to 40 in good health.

The CDR3 bases are TGTGCCACGCAGACAGCCGGCTCTGGGGCCAACGTCCTGACTTTC. Protein sequence: CATQTAGSGANVLTF. The chain is built from TRBV10-3 and TRBJ2-6; possible D gene TRBD1, 5 bases. This CDR3 region has 15 residues. Germline V gene lookup returns CDR1 ENHRY and CDR2 SYGVKD. Trimming removed 10 bases from V and 0 bases from J, with 13 bases in between.